This TCR beta chain was retrieved from a study of vaccination effects on CD4 cells after COVID-19. ViraFEST expansion of antigen-specific CD4+ T cells with viral peptide pools preceded sequencing. Upon completion of more than 9 days in culture, CD4+ T cells were isolated. Participants got two doses of BNT162b2 or mRNA-1273 vaccine. The researchers cultured 1.5 million to 2.5 million PBMC per well with 8 to 10 IU/ml IL-2 and approximately 9.3 ug/ml peptides. Cultures had half their medium replaced with IL-2 medium on days 3 and 7. Sequenced by immunoSEQ multiplex PCR; TCRdb stores in-frame clones only, minus some. The sample carries 25,000 to 35,000 clones, roughly four fifths recorded once. V lost 3 bases, J lost 1 base, and 14 bases lay in between. Per germline, CDR1 SGHRS and CDR2 YFSETQ. The CDR3 covers 15 residues. A word on this clone: Its antigen is unidentified.

The chain joins TRBV5-1 to TRBJ2-7; maybe TRBD2 (5 bases). This TCR was sampled from a human donor who received a COVID-19 vaccine. Material: CD4+ T cells from PBMCs cultured with HCoV-229E spike peptides, obtained after COVID-19 vaccination. The CDR3 region has the DNA TGCGCCAGCAGCTCGGGGATTCAATCGTCCTACGAGCAGTACTTC. Its protein is CASSSGIQSSYEQYF.